This T cell receptor beta chain was identified in a study of PD-L1 blockade in urothelial cancer. The overall study: Between 0 and 3 prior chemotherapy regimens had been given to patients. Blood-derived samples held a median about 130,000 T cells.

In this sample, this clone turned up once. What it binds is not known. General observations from the study: Pretreatment TCR clonality in blood, when below the median, was predictive of better survival. It was durable-benefit patients whose tumor-associated blood clones expanded more at 3 weeks.

The V gene's germline CDR1 is SGHTA and CDR2 FQGTGA. This CDR3 comprises 14 residues. V was shortened by 5 bases and J by 2 bases, with 9 bases between the two germline ends. Sequencing used immunoSEQ multiplex PCR; TCRdb keeps in-frame clones, though not all of them. The sample has around 40,000 clones, around 89% seen once. V gene TRBV7-3 combines with J gene TRBJ2-2; D is unclear. This specimen was PBMCs, taken around atezolizumab (anti-PD-L1) treatment. This sequence originates from a man in his fifties or sixties with urothelial cancer. The CDR3 loop reads CASSPQVNTGELFF. The CDR3, as DNA: TGTGCCAGCAGCCCTCAGGTCAACACCGGGGAGCTGTTTTTT.